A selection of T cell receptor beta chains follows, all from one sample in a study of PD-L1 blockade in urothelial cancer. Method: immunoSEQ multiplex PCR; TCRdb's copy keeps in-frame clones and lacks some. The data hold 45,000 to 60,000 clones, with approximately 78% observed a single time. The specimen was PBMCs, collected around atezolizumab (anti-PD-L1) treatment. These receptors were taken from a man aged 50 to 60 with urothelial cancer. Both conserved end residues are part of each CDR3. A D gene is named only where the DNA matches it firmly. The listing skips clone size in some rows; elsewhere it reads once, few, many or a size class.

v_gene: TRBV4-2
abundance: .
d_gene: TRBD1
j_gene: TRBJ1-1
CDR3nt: TGTGCCAGCAGCCAAGATCAGGGACAGGGAGTTGCTGAAGCTTTCTTT
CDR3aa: CASSQDQGQGVAEAFF

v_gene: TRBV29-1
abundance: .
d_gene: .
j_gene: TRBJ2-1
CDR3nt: TGCAGCGTGGCCCCCCGCTACAATGAGCAGTTCTTC
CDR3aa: CSVAPRYNEQFF

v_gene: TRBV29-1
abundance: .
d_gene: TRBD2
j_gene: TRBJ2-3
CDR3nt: TGCAGCGTTGAAGGGCCGGGACTAGCGGGGGACACAGATACGCAGTATTTT
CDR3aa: CSVEGPGLAGDTDTQYF

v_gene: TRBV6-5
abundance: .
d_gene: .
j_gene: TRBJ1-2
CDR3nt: TGTGCCAGCATCTCGGGGTCCATCAACTATGGCTACACCTTC
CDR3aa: CASISGSINYGYTF

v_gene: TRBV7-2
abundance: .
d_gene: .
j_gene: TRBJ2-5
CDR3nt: TGTGCCAGCAGCTTCGTGGGGGGTGCCCAAGAGACCCAGTACTTC
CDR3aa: CASSFVGGAQETQYF

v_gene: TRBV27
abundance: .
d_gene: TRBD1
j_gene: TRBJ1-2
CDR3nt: TGTGCCAGCAGTTTCCAGGGGGCGAAGGGCTACACCTTC
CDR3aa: CASSFQGAKGYTF

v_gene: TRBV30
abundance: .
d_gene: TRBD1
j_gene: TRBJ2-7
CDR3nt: TGTGCCTGGAGTGCGGACAGGGGGCTTGGTGAGCAGTACTTC
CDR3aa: CAWSADRGLGEQYF

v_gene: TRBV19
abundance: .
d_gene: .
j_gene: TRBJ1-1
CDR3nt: TGTGCCACCCGGGGGGGTTCTTACACTGAAGCTTTCTTT
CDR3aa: CATRGGSYTEAFF

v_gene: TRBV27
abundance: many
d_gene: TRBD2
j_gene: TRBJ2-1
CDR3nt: TGTGCCAGCAGTCGTGTCGCGGGAGATTTGTACAATGAGCAGTTCTTC
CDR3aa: CASSRVAGDLYNEQFF

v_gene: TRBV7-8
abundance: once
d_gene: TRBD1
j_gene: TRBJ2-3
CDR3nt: TGTGCCAGCAGCTCCTCCGACAGGGCAGATACGCAGTATTTT
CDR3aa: CASSSSDRADTQYF

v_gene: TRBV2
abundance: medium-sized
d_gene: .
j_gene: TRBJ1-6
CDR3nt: TGTGCCAGCAGTGAACGGGACTCCCAGACCCCCCTCCACTTT
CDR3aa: CASSERDSQTPLHF

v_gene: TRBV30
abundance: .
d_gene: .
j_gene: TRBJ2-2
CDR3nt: TGTGCCTGGAGCCGAACTCCTACCGGGGAGCTGTTTTTT
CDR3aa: CAWSRTPTGELFF

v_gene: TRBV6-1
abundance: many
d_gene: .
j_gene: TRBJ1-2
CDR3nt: TGTGCCAGCAGTGAAATGGGCAGTACGGGGTACACCTTC
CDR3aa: CASSEMGSTGYTF

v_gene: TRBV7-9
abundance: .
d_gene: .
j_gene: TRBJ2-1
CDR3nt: TGTGCCAGCAGCTTAGGGGACACGTTCTTCAATGAGCAGTTCTTC
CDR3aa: CASSLGDTFFNEQFF

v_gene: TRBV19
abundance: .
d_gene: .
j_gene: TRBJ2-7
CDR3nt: TGTGCCAGTAGTGTTTCCGGGATCGGGGAGCAGTACTTC
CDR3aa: CASSVSGIGEQYF

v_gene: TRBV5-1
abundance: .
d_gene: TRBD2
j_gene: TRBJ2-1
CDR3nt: TGCGCCAGCAGTAGGCAGGGAGGGGACAATGAGCAGTTCTTC
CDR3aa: CASSRQGGDNEQFF

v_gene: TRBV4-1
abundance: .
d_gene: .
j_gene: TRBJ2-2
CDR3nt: TGCGCCAGCAGCGGGCAGGGGGGATCCACCGGGGAGCTGTTTTTT
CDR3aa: CASSGQGGSTGELFF

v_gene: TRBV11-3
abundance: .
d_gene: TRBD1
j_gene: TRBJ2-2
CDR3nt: TGTGCCAGCAGCGACAGGGTCGGGGAGCTGTTTTTT
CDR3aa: CASSDRVGELFF

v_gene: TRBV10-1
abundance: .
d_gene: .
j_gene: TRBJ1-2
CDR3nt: TGCGCCAGCAGCGATACCGGGATGGGAGGCTACACCTTC
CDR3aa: CASSDTGMGGYTF

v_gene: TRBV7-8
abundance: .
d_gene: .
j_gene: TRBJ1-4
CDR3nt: TGTGCCAGCACCCAAGGAGGGAATGAAAAACTGTTTTTT
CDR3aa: CASTQGGNEKLFF

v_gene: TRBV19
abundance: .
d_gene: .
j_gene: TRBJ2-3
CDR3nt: TGTGCCAGTAGTATGGGGCAAATAGATACGCAGTATTTT
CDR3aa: CASSMGQIDTQYF

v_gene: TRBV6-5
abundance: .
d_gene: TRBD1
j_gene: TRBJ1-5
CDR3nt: TGTGCCAGCAGGGCAGGGGGCGTCCAGCCCCAGCATTTT
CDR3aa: CASRAGGVQPQHF

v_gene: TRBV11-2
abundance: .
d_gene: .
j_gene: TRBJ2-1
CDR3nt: TGTGCCAGCAGCCCCACAAGCGGTGCGTACAATGAGCAGTTCTTC
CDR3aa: CASSPTSGAYNEQFF

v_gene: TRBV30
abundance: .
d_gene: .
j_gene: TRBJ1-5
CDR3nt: TGTGCCTGGAGTGTACCGGGGAATGAGGTTGGACAGCCCCAGCATTTT
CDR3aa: CAWSVPGNEVGQPQHF

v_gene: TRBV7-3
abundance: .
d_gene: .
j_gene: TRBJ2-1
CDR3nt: TGTGCCAGCAGCCCCCGAGCCTTCAATGAGCAGTTCTTC
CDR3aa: CASSPRAFNEQFF

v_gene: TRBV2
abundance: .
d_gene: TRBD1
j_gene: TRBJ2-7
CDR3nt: TGTGCCACGGGACAGGGGACCTACGAGCAGTACTTC
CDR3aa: CATGQGTYEQYF

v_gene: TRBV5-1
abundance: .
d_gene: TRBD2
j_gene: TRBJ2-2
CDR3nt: TGCGCCAGCAGCGGAGCGGGGGCCACTGGGGAGCTGTTTTTT
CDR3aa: CASSGAGATGELFF

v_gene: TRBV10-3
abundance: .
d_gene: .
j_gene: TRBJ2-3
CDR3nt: TGTGCCATCAGTGCGGGGGTGGACGGTACGCAGTATTTT
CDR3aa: CAISAGVDGTQYF

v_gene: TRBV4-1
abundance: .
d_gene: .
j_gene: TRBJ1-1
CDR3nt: TGCGCCAGCAGCCAAGGCGAGACACAGAACACTGAAGCTTTCTTT
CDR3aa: CASSQGETQNTEAFF

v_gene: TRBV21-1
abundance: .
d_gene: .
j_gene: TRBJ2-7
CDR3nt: TGTGCCAGCAGCGGACCCCCGACTAGGTTGGGGTACGAGCAGTACTTC
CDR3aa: CASSGPPTRLGYEQYF

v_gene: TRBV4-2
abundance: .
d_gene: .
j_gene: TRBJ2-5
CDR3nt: TGTGCCAGCAGCTCTACTAGCACCCCACAAGAGACCCAGTACTTC
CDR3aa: CASSSTSTPQETQYF

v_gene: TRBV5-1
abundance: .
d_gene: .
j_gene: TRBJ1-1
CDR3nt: TGCGCCAGCAGCTTGGCGGGAGGGAGGACTGAAGCTTTCTTT
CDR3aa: CASSLAGGRTEAFF

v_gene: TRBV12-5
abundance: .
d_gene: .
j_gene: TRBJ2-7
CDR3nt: TGTGCTAGTGGCGACCGACGAGGGAGCATCTACGAGCAGTACTTC
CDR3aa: CASGDRRGSIYEQYF

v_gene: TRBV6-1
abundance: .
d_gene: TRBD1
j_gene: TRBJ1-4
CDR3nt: TGTGCCAGCAGCATGACAGGGACAACTAATGAAAAACTGTTTTTT
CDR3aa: CASSMTGTTNEKLFF

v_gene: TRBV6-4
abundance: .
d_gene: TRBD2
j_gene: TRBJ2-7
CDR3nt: TGTGCCAGCAGTGACTACCCCCCTAGCGGGAGCACGTACGAGCAGTACTTC
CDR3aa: CASSDYPPSGSTYEQYF

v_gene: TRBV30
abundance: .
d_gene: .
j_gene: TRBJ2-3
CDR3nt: TGTGCCTGGAGTGTAGGGCAGGGTGTTACAGATACGCAGTATTTT
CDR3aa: CAWSVGQGVTDTQYF

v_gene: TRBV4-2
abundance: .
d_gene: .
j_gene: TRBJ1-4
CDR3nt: TGTGCCAGCAGCCAAGAAGGAGGTTCAACTAATGAAAAACTGTTTTTT
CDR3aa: CASSQEGGSTNEKLFF

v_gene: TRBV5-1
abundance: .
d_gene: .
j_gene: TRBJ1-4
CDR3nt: TGCGCCAGCAGCTTGGGCGGGAGTAATGAAAAACTGTTTTTT
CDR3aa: CASSLGGSNEKLFF

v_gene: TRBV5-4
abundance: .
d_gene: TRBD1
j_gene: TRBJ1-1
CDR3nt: TGTGCCAGCAGCTCTACAGGGGGAGGCACTGAAGCTTTCTTT
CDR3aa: CASSSTGGGTEAFF

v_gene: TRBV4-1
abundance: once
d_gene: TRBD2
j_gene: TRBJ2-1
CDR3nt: TGCGCCAGCAGCCCCCGGGCGGGAGTCGCCTACAATGAGCAGTTCTTC
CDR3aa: CASSPRAGVAYNEQFF

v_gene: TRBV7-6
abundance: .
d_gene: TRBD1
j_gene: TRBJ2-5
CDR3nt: TGTGCCAGCAGCCTGACAGGGGAAGAGACCCAGTACTTC
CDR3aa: CASSLTGEETQYF

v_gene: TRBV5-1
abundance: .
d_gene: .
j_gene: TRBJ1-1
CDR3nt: TGCGCCAGCAGCTTGGAAGCGGCCTCTGAAGCTTTCTTT
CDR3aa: CASSLEAASEAFF

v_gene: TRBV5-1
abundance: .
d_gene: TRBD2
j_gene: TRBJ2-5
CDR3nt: TGCGCCAGCAGCTCTGGGAGGGGCCTTGGTGGAAAAGAGACCCAGTACTTC
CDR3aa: CASSSGRGLGGKETQYF

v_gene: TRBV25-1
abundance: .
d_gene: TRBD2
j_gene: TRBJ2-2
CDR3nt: TGTGCCAGCAGTGGACCCGGGACTAGCGGCACCGGGGAGCTGTTTTTT
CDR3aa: CASSGPGTSGTGELFF

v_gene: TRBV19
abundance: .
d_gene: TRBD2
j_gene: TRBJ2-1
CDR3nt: TGTGCCAGTAGCTCATTTGGGACTAGCGATGAGCAGTTCTTC
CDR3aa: CASSSFGTSDEQFF

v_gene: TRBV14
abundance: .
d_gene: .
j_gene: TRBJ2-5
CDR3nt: TGTGCCAGCAGCCGACAACGGACAGTGGCCTTGGAGACCCAGTACTTC
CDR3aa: CASSRQRTVALETQYF

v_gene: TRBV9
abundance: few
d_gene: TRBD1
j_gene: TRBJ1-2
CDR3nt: TGTGCCAGCAGCGCACAGGGGAACTATGGCTACACCTTC
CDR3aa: CASSAQGNYGYTF

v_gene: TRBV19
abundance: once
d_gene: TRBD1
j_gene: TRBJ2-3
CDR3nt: TGTGCCAGTAGTATTCGTCGGACAGGGGAATGGGGTACGCAGTATTTT
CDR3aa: CASSIRRTGEWGTQYF

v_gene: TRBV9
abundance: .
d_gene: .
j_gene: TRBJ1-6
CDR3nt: TGTGCCACTAGACCGATTAATTCACCCCTCCACTTT
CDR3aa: CATRPINSPLHF

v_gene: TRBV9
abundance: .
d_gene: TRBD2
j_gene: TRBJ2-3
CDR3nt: TGTGCCAGCAGCGTCGGCGGGAGGGGACATGATACGCAGTATTTT
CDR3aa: CASSVGGRGHDTQYF

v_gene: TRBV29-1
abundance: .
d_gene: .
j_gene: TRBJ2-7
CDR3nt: TGCAGCGTGGAAAGGGACATCGGAGACGAGCAGTACTTC
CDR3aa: CSVERDIGDEQYF